The following is a T cell receptor beta chain sequence with its context. This specimen comes from a study of blood T cells in healthy people across ages. Combining a sample-barcoded 5' primer with a J-beta primer mix, a second PCR ran for roughly 7 to 12 cycles. MiXCR was run by TCRdb on the 5' RACE reads, yielding one entry per CDR3 protein. The profile shows 550,000 to 800,000 distinct CDR3 sequences, around 21% of them singletons. This TCR derives from a man aged 65 to 79 in good health. The sample consisted of blood.

DNA for the CDR3: TGTGCCAGCAGCGCAGGACTGAGATTGGATACGCAGTATTTT. It translates to CASSAGLRLDTQYF. V is TRBV9 and J is TRBJ2-3; a possible D gene is TRBD2 (5 bases). CDR1 is SGDLS, CDR2 YYNGEE, per germline. V lost 3 bases and J lost 6, with 14 bases in between. The CDR3 runs 14 residues.